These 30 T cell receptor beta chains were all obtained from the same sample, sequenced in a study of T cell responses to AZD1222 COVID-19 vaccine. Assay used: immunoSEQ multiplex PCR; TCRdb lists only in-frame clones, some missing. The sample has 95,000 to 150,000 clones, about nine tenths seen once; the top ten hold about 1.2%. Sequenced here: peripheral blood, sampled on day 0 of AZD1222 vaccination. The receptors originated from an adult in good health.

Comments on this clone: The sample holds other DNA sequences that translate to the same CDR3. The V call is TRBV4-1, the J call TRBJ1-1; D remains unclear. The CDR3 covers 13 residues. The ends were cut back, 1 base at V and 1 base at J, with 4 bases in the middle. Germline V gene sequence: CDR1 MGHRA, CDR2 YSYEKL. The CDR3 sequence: CASSQVGNTEAFF. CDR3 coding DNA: TGCGCCAGCAGCCAAGTCGGGAACACTGAAGCTTTCTTT.

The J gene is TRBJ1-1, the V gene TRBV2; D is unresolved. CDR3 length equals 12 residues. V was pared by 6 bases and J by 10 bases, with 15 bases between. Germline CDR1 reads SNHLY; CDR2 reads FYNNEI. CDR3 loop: CASSVLRLRAFF. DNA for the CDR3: TGTGCCAGCAGCGTCCTACGGCTACGAGCTTTCTTT.

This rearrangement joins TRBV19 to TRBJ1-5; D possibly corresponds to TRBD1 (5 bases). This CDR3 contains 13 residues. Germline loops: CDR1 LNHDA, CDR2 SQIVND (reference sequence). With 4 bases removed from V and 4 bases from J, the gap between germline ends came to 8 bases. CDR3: CASSNQGNQPQHF. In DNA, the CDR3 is TGTGCCAGTAGTAACCAGGGAAATCAGCCCCAGCATTTT.

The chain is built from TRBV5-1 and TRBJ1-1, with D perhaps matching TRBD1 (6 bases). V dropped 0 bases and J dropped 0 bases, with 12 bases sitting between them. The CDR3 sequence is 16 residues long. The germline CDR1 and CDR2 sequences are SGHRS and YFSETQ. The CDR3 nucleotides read TGCGCCAGCAGCTTGGAGAGGGGGGTGATGAACACTGAAGCTTTCTTT. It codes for CASSLERGVMNTEAFF.

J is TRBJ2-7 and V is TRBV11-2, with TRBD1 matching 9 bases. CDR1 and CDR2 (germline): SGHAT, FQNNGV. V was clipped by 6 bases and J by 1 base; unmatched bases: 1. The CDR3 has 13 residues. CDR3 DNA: TGTGCCAGCAGGACAGGGGGATCCTACGAGCAGTACTTC. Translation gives CASRTGGSYEQYF.

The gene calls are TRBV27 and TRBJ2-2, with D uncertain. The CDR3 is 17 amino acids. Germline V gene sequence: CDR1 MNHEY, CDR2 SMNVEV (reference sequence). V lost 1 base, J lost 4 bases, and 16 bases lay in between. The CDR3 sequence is CASSLLAAITGTGELFF. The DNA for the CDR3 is TGTGCCAGCAGTTTATTGGCCGCTATTACGGGCACCGGGGAGCTGTTTTTT.

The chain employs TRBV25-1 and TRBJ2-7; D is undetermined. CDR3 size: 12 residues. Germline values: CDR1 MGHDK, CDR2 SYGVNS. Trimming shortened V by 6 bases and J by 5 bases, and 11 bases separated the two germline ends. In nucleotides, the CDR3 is TGTGCCAGCAGCCTATCTGTGGACGAGCAGTACTTC. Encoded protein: CASSLSVDEQYF.

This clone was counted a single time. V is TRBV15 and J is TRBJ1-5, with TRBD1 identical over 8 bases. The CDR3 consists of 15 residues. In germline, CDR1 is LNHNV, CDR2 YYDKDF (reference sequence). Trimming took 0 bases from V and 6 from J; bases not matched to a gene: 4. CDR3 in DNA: TGTGCCACCAGCAGAGACAGGGGGCCCGGTCAGCCCCAGCATTTT. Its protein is CATSRDRGPGQPQHF.

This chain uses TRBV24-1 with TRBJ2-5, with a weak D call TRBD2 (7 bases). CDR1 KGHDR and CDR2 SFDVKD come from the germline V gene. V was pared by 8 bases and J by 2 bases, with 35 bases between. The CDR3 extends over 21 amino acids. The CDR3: CATNRARASCHGGPNQETQYF. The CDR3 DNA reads TGTGCCACCAACCGTGCCCGGGCTTCGTGCCACGGGGGGCCAAATCAAGAGACCCAGTACTTC.

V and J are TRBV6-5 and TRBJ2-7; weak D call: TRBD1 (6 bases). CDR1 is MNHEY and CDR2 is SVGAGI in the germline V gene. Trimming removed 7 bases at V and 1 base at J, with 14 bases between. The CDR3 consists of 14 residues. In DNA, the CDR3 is TGTGCCAGCACCGAAGTGGGACATTCCTACGAGCAGTACTTC. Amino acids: CASTEVGHSYEQYF.

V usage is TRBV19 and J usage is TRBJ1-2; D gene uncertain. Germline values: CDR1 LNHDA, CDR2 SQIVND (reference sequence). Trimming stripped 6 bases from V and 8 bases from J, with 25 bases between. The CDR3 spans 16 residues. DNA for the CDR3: TGTGCCAGTAGGCGAGTCCTTTCCGGGCCCTCAGAGGGCTACACCTTC. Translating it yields CASRRVLSGPSEGYTF.

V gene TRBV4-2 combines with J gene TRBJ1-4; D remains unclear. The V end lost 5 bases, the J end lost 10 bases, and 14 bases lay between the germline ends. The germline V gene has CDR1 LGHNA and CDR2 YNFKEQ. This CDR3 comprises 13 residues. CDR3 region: CASSSQPSGKLFF. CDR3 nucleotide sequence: TGTGCCAGCAGCTCACAACCCAGCGGAAAACTGTTTTTT.

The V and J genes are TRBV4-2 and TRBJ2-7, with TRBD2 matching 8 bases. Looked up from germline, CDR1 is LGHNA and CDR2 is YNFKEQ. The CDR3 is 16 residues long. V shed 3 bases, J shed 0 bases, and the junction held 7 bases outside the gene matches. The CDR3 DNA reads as TGTGCCAGCAGCCAGGTCAGCGGGGGCCACTCCTACGAGCAGTACTTC. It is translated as CASSQVSGGHSYEQYF.

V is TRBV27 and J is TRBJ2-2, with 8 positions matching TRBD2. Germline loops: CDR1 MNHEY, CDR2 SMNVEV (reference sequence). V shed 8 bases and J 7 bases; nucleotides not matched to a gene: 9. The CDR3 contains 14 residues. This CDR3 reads CASLRGGGGGELFF. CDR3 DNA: TGTGCCAGCCTTCGGGGGGGAGGAGGCGGGGAGCTGTTTTTT.

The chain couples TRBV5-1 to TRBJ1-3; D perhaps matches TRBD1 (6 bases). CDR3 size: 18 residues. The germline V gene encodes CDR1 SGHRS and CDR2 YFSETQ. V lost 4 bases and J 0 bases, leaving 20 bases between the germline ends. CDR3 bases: TGCGCCAGCAGCGCGGGTGGGACAACGGGTCTCTCTGGAAACACCATATATTTT. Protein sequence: CASSAGGTTGLSGNTIYF. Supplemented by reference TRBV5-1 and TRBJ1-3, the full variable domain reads KAGVTQTPRYLIKTRGQQVTLSCSPISGHRSVSWYQQTPGQGLQFLFEYFSETQRNKGNFPGRFSGRQFSNSRSEMNVSTLELGDSALYLCASSAGGTTGLSGNTIYFGEGSWLTVV.

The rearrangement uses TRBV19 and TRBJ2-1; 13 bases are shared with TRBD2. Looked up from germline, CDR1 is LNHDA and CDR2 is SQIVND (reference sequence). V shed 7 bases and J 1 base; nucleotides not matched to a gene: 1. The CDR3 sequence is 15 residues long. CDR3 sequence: CASKTSGGSYNEQFF. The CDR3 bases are TGTGCCAGTAAGACTAGCGGGGGGTCCTACAATGAGCAGTTCTTC.

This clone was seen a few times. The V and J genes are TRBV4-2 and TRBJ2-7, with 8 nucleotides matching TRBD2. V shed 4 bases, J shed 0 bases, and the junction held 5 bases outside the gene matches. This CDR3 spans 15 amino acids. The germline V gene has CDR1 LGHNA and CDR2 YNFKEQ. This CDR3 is CASSPPGGVSYEQYF. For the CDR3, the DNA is TGTGCCAGCAGCCCCCCCGGGGGGGTCTCCTACGAGCAGTACTTC.

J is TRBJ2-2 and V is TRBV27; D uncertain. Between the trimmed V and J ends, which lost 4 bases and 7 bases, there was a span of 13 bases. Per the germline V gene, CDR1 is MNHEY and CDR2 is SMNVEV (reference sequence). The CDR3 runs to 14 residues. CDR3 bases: TGTGCCAGCAGTTCTATCTCTACCCGCGGGGAGCTGTTTTTT. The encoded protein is CASSSISTRGELFF.

The CDR3 sequence: CASSPRTSGGEQFF. For the CDR3, the DNA is TGTGCCAGCAGCCCAAGGACTAGCGGGGGGGAGCAGTTCTTC. The V and J genes are TRBV7-2 and TRBJ2-1, with 14 bases aligning to TRBD2. This CDR3 spans 14 amino acids. The germline V gene encodes CDR1 SGHTA and CDR2 FQGNSA. After removal of 5 bases from V and 10 bases from J, the junction contained 4 bases not matched to a gene.

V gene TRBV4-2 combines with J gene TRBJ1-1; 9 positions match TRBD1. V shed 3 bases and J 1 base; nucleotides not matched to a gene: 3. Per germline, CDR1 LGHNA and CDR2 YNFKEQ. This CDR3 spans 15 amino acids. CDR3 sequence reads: CASSHIQGANTEAFF. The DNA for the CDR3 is TGTGCCAGCAGCCACATACAGGGGGCGAACACTGAAGCTTTCTTT.

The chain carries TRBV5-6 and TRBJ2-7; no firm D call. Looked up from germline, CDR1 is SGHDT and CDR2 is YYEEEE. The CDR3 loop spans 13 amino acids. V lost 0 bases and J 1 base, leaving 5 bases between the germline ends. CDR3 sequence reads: CASSLVGSYEQYF. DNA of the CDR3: TGTGCCAGCAGCTTGGTAGGGTCCTACGAGCAGTACTTC.

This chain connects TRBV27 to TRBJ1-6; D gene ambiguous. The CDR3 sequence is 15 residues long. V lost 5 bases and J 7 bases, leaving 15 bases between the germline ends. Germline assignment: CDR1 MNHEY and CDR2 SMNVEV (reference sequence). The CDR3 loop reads CASSREGRRNSPLHF. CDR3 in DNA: TGTGCCAGCAGTCGGGAGGGCAGACGAAATTCACCCCTCCACTTT.

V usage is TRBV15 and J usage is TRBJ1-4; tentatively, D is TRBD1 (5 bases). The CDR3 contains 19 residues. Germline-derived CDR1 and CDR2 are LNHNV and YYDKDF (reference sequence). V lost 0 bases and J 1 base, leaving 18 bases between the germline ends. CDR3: CATSRDWSQIQGTNEKLFF. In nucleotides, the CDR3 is TGTGCCACCAGCAGAGATTGGTCGCAAATCCAGGGAACTAATGAAAAACTGTTTTTT.

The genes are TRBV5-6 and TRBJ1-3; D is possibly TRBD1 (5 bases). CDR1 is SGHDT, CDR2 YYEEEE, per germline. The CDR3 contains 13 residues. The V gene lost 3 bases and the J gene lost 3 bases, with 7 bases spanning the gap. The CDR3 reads CASSSGGGNTIYF. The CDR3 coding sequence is TGTGCCAGCAGCTCTGGGGGTGGAAACACCATATATTTT.

CDR3 coding DNA: TGTGCCAGCAGCGTAGGCCCCCGTGATGGGGCTACGGATGGCTACACCTTC. Protein sequence: CASSVGPRDGATDGYTF. The V and J genes are TRBV9 and TRBJ1-2; D might be TRBD1 (5 bases). CDR1 is SGDLS, CDR2 YYNGEE, per germline. There are 17 residues in the CDR3. V lost 0 bases and J 6 bases, leaving 21 bases between the germline ends.

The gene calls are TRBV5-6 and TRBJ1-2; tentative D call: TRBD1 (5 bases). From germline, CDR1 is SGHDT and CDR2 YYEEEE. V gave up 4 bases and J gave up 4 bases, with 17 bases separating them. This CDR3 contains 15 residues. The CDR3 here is CASSLRDGGFYGYTF. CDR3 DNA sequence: TGTGCCAGCAGCCTCCGGGACGGAGGATTCTATGGCTACACCTTC. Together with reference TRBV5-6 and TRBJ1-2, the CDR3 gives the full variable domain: DAGVTQSPTHLIKTRGQQVTLRCSPKSGHDTVSWYQQALGQGPQFIFQYYEEEERQRGNFPDRFSGHQFPNYSSELNVNALLLGDSALYLCASSLRDGGFYGYTFGSGTRLTVV.

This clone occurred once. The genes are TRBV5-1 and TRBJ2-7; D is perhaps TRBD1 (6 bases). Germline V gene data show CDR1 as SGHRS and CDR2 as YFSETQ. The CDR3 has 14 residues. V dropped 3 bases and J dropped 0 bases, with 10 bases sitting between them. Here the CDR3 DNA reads TGCGCCAGCAGCTGGGGACATAGCTCCTACGAGCAGTACTTC. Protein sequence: CASSWGHSSYEQYF.

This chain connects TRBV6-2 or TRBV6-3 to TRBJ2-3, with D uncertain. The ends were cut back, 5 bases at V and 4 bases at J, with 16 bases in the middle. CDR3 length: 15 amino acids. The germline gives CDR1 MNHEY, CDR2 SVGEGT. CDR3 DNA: TGTGCCAGCAGTGCCCGGGTACCCCTTCCAGATACGCAGTATTTT. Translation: CASSARVPLPDTQYF.

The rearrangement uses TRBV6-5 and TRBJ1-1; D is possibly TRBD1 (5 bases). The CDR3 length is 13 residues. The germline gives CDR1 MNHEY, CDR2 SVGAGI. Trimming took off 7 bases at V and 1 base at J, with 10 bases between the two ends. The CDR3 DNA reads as TGTGCCAGCACTGGGGGTACGAACACTGAAGCTTTCTTT. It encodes CASTGGTNTEAFF.

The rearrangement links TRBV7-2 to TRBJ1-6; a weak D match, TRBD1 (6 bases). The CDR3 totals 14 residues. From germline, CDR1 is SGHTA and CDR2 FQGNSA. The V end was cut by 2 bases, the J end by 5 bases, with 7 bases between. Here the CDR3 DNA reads TGTGCCAGCAGCTTAAGACAGGATAATTCACCCCTCCACTTT. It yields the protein CASSLRQDNSPLHF.